A selection of T cell receptor beta chains follows, all from one sample in a study of OX40 agonist ivuxolimab in advanced cancers. Only in-frame clones appear in the TCRdb table, and some are missing; sequencing was by immunoSEQ multiplex PCR. The sample includes about 75,000 clones, just over 85% of them seen just once. Sequencing used CD4+ or CD8+ T cells sorted from blood, obtained in a trial of the OX40 agonist ivuxolimab. These receptors were taken from an adult with an advanced solid tumor such as melanoma, head and neck, liver or kidney cancer. Each CDR3 is given with its conserved first and last residue. D genes are given only for firm matches. Some rows mark clone size as missing; the rest say once, few, many or name a class of expanded clone.

v_gene: TRBV5-5; j_gene: TRBJ2-7; len: 13; d_gene: .; abundance: few; CDR3aa: CASSLSWRDEQYF; CDR3nt: TGTGCCAGCAGCTTGTCTTGGCGGGACGAGCAGTACTTC
v_gene: TRBV2; j_gene: TRBJ2-3; len: 16; d_gene: TRBD2; abundance: .; CDR3aa: CASTPTSGNPGDTQYF; CDR3nt: TGTGCCAGCACCCCGACTAGCGGGAACCCTGGGGATACGCAGTATTTT
v_gene: TRBV5-1; j_gene: TRBJ2-1; len: 16; d_gene: TRBD1; abundance: .; CDR3aa: CASSLARGTAYNEQFF; CDR3nt: TGCGCCAGCAGCTTGGCCCGTGGGACAGCCTACAATGAGCAGTTCTTC
v_gene: TRBV28; j_gene: TRBJ1-5; len: 14; d_gene: .; abundance: .; CDR3aa: CASTLTQGHQPQHF; CDR3nt: TGTGCCAGCACTTTAACACAGGGTCATCAGCCCCAGCATTTT
v_gene: TRBV19; j_gene: TRBJ2-6; len: 16; d_gene: .; abundance: .; CDR3aa: CASSPTARAGANVLTF; CDR3nt: TGTGCCAGTAGCCCGACCGCGAGGGCTGGGGCCAACGTCCTGACTTTC
v_gene: TRBV6-1; j_gene: TRBJ1-2; len: 13; d_gene: .; abundance: .; CDR3aa: CASTGRADYGYTF; CDR3nt: TGTGCCAGCACGGGCAGGGCGGACTATGGCTACACCTTC
v_gene: TRBV5-1; j_gene: TRBJ1-2; len: 15; d_gene: TRBD1; abundance: .; CDR3aa: CASTTTSTGGRGYTF; CDR3nt: TGCGCCAGCACCACAACTTCAACAGGGGGCAGGGGCTACACCTTC
v_gene: TRBV5-1; j_gene: TRBJ1-1; len: 15; d_gene: .; abundance: .; CDR3aa: CASNLFGQQNTEAFF; CDR3nt: TGCGCCAGCAACCTATTTGGACAGCAGAACACTGAAGCTTTCTTT
v_gene: TRBV6-1; j_gene: TRBJ2-5; len: 16; d_gene: .; abundance: few; CDR3aa: CASSEAPGIRWETQYF; CDR3nt: TGTGCCAGCAGTGAGGCCCCTGGGATCAGGTGGGAGACCCAGTACTTC
v_gene: TRBV7-2; j_gene: TRBJ2-5; len: 16; d_gene: TRBD1; abundance: .; CDR3aa: CASSFRRTGIREAQYF; CDR3nt: TGTGCCAGCAGCTTCAGGAGGACAGGGATAAGAGAAGCCCAGTACTTC
v_gene: TRBV27; j_gene: TRBJ1-1; len: 13; d_gene: .; abundance: .; CDR3aa: CASSFQSNTEAFF; CDR3nt: TGTGCCAGCAGTTTCCAGTCTAACACTGAAGCTTTCTTT
v_gene: TRBV7-2; j_gene: TRBJ1-2; len: 14; d_gene: .; abundance: .; CDR3aa: CASSFLPSNYGYTF; CDR3nt: TGTGCCAGCAGCTTCCTTCCGTCCAACTATGGCTACACCTTC
v_gene: TRBV7-2; j_gene: TRBJ2-3; len: 14; d_gene: .; abundance: .; CDR3aa: CASSLGRSTDTQYF; CDR3nt: TGTGCCAGCAGCTTAGGTAGGAGCACAGATACGCAGTATTTT
v_gene: TRBV28; j_gene: TRBJ1-5; len: 16; d_gene: TRBD1; abundance: .; CDR3aa: CASSIRGQGRNQPQHF; CDR3nt: TGTGCCAGCAGTATACGGGGACAGGGGCGAAATCAGCCCCAGCATTTT
v_gene: TRBV5-1; j_gene: TRBJ1-1; len: 15; d_gene: .; abundance: .; CDR3aa: CASSSSSFGRTEAFF; CDR3nt: TGCGCCAGCAGCTCGAGCTCTTTCGGTCGCACTGAAGCTTTCTTT
v_gene: TRBV7-9; j_gene: TRBJ2-7; len: 13; d_gene: .; abundance: .; CDR3aa: CASSLQAPSEQYF; CDR3nt: TGTGCCAGCAGCCTACAGGCCCCCTCGGAGCAGTACTTC
v_gene: TRBV28; j_gene: TRBJ1-1; len: 16; d_gene: TRBD1; abundance: .; CDR3aa: CASSLEQGPRDTEAFF; CDR3nt: TGTGCCAGCAGTTTGGAACAGGGGCCGCGGGACACTGAAGCTTTCTTT